A single sample gave rise to the 17 T cell receptor beta chains below, sequenced in a study of blood T cell repertoires in COVID-19. Assay used: immunoSEQ multiplex PCR; TCRdb lists only in-frame clones, some missing. Among approximately 130,000 clones listed, 75% to 85% were seen once. Input material: peripheral blood. Every receptor here comes from a man at least 80 years old with acute or convalescent COVID-19.

This chain links TRBV11-1 with TRBJ2-1, with 9 bases matching TRBD1. The V segment lost 5 bases and the J segment 13 bases; nucleotides outside the gene matches: 9. This CDR3 is 13 amino acids long. CDR1 is SGHAT and CDR2 is FQDESV in the germline V gene (reference sequence). CDR3 in DNA: TGTGCCAGCAGCCGAACAGGGGGCGTTTTTCAGTTCTTC. Amino acid sequence: CASSRTGGVFQFF.

V is TRBV11-1 and J is TRBJ2-1; D is possibly TRBD1 (6 bases). Trimming cost V 3 bases and J 13 bases, with 10 bases left between them. Looked up from germline, CDR1 is SGHAT and CDR2 is FQDESV (reference sequence). This CDR3 is 11 amino acids long. CDR3 DNA sequence: TGTGCCAGCAGCTTTTCCGGGACACAGTTCTTC. Its translation: CASSFSGTQFF.

This chain connects TRBV5-1 to TRBJ1-1; TRBD1 might be the D (5 bases). The germline gives CDR1 SGHRS, CDR2 YFSETQ. This CDR3 has 14 residues. The germline V and J ends were trimmed by 4 bases and 1 base, with 11 bases remaining between them. The CDR3 region is CASSKDTGNTEAFF. CDR3 DNA: TGCGCCAGCAGCAAAGACACAGGGAACACTGAAGCTTTCTTT.

This clone showed up just once. This CDR3 is also generated by other DNA sequences in the sample. This sequence joins TRBV11-2 and TRBJ1-5; a possible D gene is TRBD1 (5 bases). CDR3 length equals 13 residues. Trimming removed 3 bases from V and 4 bases from J, with 7 bases in between. CDR1 is SGHAT and CDR2 is FQNNGV in the germline V gene. DNA of the CDR3: TGTGCCAGCAGCTTCGGGGGAAATCAGCCCCAGCATTTT. Protein sequence: CASSFGGNQPQHF.

The gene calls are TRBV12-2 and TRBJ2-3; the D segment call TRBD2 is taken from the table without a DNA check. TRBV12-2 is annotated as a pseudogene. The CDR3 extends over 20 amino acids. The chain's CDR3 is CASRFPDAGLPRGLTDTQYF. CDR3 nucleotides: TGTGCAAGTCGCTTCCCAGACGCGGGTCTACCCCGGGGTCTTACAGATACGCAGTATTTT.

The chain is built from TRBV7-9 and TRBJ2-7, with D possibly TRBD2 on 5 matching bases. This CDR3 region has 15 residues. CDR1 is SEHNR and CDR2 is FQNEAQ in the germline V gene (reference sequence). V was trimmed by 1 base and J by 9 bases, leaving 19 bases between them. The CDR3 nucleotides are TGTGCCAGCAGCTTAGATCTTCCGGGGATAGCTTGGCAGTACTTC. This gives the protein CASSLDLPGIAWQYF. The full variable domain, rest sourced from reference TRBV7-9 and TRBJ2-7, is DTGVSQNPRHKITKRGQNVTFRCDPISEHNRLYWYRQTLGQGPEFLTYFQNEAQLEKSRLLSDRFSAERPKGSFSTLEIQRTEQGDSAMYLCASSLDLPGIAWQYFGPGTRLTVT.

V and J are TRBV2 and TRBJ1-1, with D uncertain. From germline, CDR1 is SNHLY and CDR2 FYNNEI. V was clipped by 2 bases and J by 1 base, with 11 bases between them. The CDR3 totals 15 residues. CDR3 region: CASSENRVSNTEAFF. DNA of the CDR3: TGTGCCAGCAGTGAAAACCGGGTGTCGAACACTGAAGCTTTCTTT.

This clone was seen only once. The chain carries TRBV24-1 and TRBJ2-1, with a tentative D call TRBD1 (5 bases). Deletions cut 2 bases from V and 10 bases from J, with 11 bases between. Germline CDR1 and CDR2: KGHDR and SFDVKD. The CDR3 is 13 residues long. The DNA of the CDR3 is TGTGCCACCAGTGATTGGCAGGGTGGCGAGCAGTTCTTC. Translation: CATSDWQGGEQFF.

This clone has a single count. V is TRBV5-4 and J is TRBJ2-3, with D hard to call. V lost 2 bases and J lost 4, with 14 bases in between. Germline lookup yields CDR1 SGHNT and CDR2 YYREEE (reference sequence). The CDR3 runs 15 residues. DNA of the CDR3: TGTGCCAGCAGCTTTGACACTGGGTTCCCAGATACGCAGTATTTT. It codes for CASSFDTGFPDTQYF.

V gene TRBV30 combines with J gene TRBJ2-1; 10 bases are shared with TRBD2. The junction had 9 bases not matched to a gene; V was cut back by 2 bases and J by 8 bases. CDR1 and CDR2 (germline): GTSNPN, SVGIG (reference sequence). This CDR3 spans 15 amino acids. CDR3 residues: CAWSKERGGSHEQFF. The CDR3, as DNA: TGTGCCTGGAGTAAGGAGCGGGGGGGCTCCCATGAGCAGTTCTTC.

This chain uses TRBV7-2 with TRBJ1-4, with D maybe TRBD1 (5 bases). The CDR3 has 14 residues. In germline, CDR1 is SGHTA, CDR2 FQGNSA. Trimming took 3 bases from V and 6 from J, leaving 11 bases between them. CDR3 DNA sequence: TGTGCCAGCAGCTTCTTAGGAGGGGATGAAAAACTGTTTTTT. Encoded protein: CASSFLGGDEKLFF.

The gene calls are TRBV15 and TRBJ2-1; D possibly corresponds to TRBD2 (5 bases). V was pared by 11 bases and J by 4 bases, with 15 bases between. CDR1 and CDR2 from the germline V gene are LNHNV and YYDKDF (reference sequence). The CDR3 extends over 13 amino acids. The CDR3: CAVSSRGYNEQFF. The CDR3 coding sequence is TGTGCCGTCTCCTCCCGAGGGTACAATGAGCAGTTCTTC. Filled out from reference TRBV15 and TRBJ2-1, the complete variable domain reads DAMVIQNPRYQVTQFGKPVTLSCSQTLNHNVMYWYQQKSSQAPKLLFHYYDKDFNNEADTPDNFQSRRPNTSFCFLDIRSPGLGDTAMYLCAVSSRGYNEQFFGPGTRLTVL.

The chain uses TRBV5-1 and TRBJ2-7; possibly TRBD1 for D (6 bases). CDR3 length equals 13 residues. V lost 4 bases and J lost 3, with 11 bases in between. Germline-derived CDR1 and CDR2 are SGHRS and YFSETQ. The CDR3: CASSRDIYYEQYF. As DNA, the CDR3 is TGCGCCAGCAGCCGGGACATCTACTACGAGCAGTACTTC.

The chain uses TRBV2 and TRBJ1-5; TRBD1 aligns across 8 bases. The CDR3 is 15 amino acids. Germline loops: CDR1 SNHLY, CDR2 FYNNEI. V was pared by 5 bases and J by 3 bases, with 6 bases of the junction left unmatched. The CDR3 region is CASSYEDRANQPQHF. As DNA, the CDR3 is TGTGCCAGCAGTTACGAGGACAGGGCCAATCAGCCCCAGCATTTT.

This clone was recorded once. One end of the junction fails to match germline, which may point to a read error. The rearrangement joins TRBV7-9 to TRBJ1-4; 7 nucleotides align to TRBD1. The germline gives CDR1 SEHNR, CDR2 FQNEAQ (reference sequence). This CDR3 contains 15 residues. The CDR3 DNA reads as TGTGCCAGCAGCCTCGTAGGGGGCCCTAACGAAAAACTGTTTTTT. It is translated as CASSLVGGPNEKLFF.

The chain couples TRBV6-5 to TRBJ2-7; 10 nucleotides align to TRBD1. Germline lookup yields CDR1 MNHEY and CDR2 SVGAGI. V was pared by 5 bases and J by 6 bases, with 4 bases of the junction left unmatched. This CDR3 contains 13 residues. The CDR3 loop reads CASSRQGAAEQYF. The CDR3 DNA follows: TGTGCCAGCAGTCGACAGGGGGCAGCCGAGCAGTACTTC.

This chain links TRBV2 with TRBJ2-2; perhaps TRBD1 as D (6 bases). Germline CDR1 reads SNHLY; CDR2 reads FYNNEI. The CDR3 length is 13 residues. Trimming pared 6 bases from V and 3 bases from J, leaving 8 bases between. The chain's CDR3 is CASRTGYTGELFF. The CDR3 nucleotides are TGTGCCAGCAGAACAGGGTACACCGGGGAGCTGTTTTTT.